This T cell receptor beta chain was sequenced for a study of T cell changes during pregnancy in multiple sclerosis. Between the trimmed V and J ends, which lost 0 bases and 7 bases, there was a span of 16 bases. The CDR3 sequence is 15 residues long. Germline values: CDR1 SGHAT, CDR2 FQDESV (reference sequence). Clones were sequenced by immunoSEQ multiplex PCR, and TCRdb holds only the in-frame ones, with some missing. The sample has approximately 34,000 clones, about 91% seen once. The receptor comes from a female donor with multiple sclerosis, enrolled in a pregnancy study. The material sequenced was CD4+ T cells from peripheral blood mononuclear cells, taken after pregnancy. The genes are TRBV11-1 and TRBJ2-7, with TRBD2 as a possible D gene (6 bases). CDR3 residues: CASSLAPRAGPEQYF. DNA for the CDR3: TGTGCCAGCAGCTTAGCGCCACGGGCGGGGCCGGAGCAGTACTTC.